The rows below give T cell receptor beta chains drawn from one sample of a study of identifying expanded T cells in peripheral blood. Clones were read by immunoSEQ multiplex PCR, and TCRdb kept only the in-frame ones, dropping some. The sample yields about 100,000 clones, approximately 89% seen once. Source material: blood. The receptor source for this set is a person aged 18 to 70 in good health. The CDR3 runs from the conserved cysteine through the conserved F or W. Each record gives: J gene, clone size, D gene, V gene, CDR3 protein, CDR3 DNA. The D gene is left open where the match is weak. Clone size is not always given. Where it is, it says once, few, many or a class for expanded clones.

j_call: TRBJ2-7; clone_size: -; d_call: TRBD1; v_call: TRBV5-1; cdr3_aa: CASSVTRGPFSEQYF; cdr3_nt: TGCGCCAGCAGCGTCACCAGGGGGCCCTTCTCGGAGCAGTACTTC
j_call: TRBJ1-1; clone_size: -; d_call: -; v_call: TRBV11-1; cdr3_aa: CASSLALGTEAFF; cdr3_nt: TGTGCCAGCAGCTTAGCGCTAGGGACTGAAGCTTTCTTT
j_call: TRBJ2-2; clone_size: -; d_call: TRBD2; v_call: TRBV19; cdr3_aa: CASSQAGGTGELFF; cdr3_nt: TGTGCCAGTAGTCAAGCGGGGGGAACCGGGGAGCTGTTTTTT
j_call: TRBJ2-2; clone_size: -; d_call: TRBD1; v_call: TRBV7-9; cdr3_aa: CASSLWTGGNTGELFF; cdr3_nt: TGTGCCAGCAGCTTATGGACAGGGGGTAACACCGGGGAGCTGTTTTTT
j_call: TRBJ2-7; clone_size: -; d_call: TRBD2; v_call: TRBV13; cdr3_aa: CASSLWGGEQYF; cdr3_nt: TGTGCCAGCAGCTTATGGGGGGGCGAGCAGTACTTC
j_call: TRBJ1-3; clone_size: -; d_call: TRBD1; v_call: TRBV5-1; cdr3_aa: CASSRTGTEGNTIYF; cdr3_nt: TGCGCCAGCAGCCGAACCGGGACAGAAGGAAACACCATATATTTT
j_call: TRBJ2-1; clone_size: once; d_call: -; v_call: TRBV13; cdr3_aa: CASSLFGRNEQFF; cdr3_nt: TGTGCCAGCAGCTTATTTGGGCGCAATGAGCAGTTCTTC
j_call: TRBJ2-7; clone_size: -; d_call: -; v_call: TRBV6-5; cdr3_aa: CASSVAVAVTYEQYF; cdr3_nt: TGTGCCAGCAGTGTCGCGGTAGCGGTGACCTACGAGCAGTACTTC
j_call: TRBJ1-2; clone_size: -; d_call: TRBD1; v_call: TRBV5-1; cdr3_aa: CASSLEPGQGGGYTF; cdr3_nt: TGCGCCAGCAGCTTGGAACCGGGACAGGGGGGTGGCTACACCTTC
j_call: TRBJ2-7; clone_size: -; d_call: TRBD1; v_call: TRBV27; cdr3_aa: CASRTPGTGLYEQYF; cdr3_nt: TGTGCCAGCAGAACACCCGGGACAGGGTTATACGAGCAGTACTTC
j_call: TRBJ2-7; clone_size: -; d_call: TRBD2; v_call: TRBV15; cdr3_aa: CATSRIAGLAYEQYF; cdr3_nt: TGTGCCACCAGCAGAATAGCGGGGTTAGCCTACGAGCAGTACTTC
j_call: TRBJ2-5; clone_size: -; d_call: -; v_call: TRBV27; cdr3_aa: CASSLSWGNQETQYF; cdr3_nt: TGTGCCAGCAGTTTATCCTGGGGGAACCAAGAGACCCAGTACTTC
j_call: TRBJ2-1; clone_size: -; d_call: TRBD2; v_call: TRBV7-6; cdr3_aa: CASSSPSGVNNEQFF; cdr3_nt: TGTGCCAGCAGCTCACCTAGCGGGGTTAACAATGAGCAGTTCTTC
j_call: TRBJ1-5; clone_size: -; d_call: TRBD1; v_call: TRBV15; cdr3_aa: CATSREDRNQPQHF; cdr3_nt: TGTGCCACCAGCAGAGAGGACAGGAATCAGCCCCAGCATTTT
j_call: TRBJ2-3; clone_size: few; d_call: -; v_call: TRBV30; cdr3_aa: CAWSVGFTDTQYF; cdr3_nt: TGTGCCTGGAGTGTAGGCTTCACAGATACGCAGTATTTT
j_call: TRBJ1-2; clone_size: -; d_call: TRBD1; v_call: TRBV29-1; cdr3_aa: CSARGAGAGGYTF; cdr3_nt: TGCAGCGCCAGGGGGGCAGGGGCGGGAGGCTACACCTTC
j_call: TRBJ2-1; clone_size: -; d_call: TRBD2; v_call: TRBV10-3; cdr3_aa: CAISESSQREYNEQFF; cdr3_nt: TGTGCCATCAGTGAGTCGAGCCAGCGGGAGTACAATGAGCAGTTCTTC
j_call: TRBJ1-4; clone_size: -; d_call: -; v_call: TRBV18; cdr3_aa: CASSPPQGLGEKLFF; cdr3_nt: TGTGCCAGCTCACCACCACAGGGCCTAGGGGAAAAACTGTTTTTT
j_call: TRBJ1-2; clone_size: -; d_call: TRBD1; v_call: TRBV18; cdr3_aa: CASSPLGQGDYGYTF; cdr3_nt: TGTGCCAGCTCACCACTGGGACAGGGGGACTATGGCTACACCTTC
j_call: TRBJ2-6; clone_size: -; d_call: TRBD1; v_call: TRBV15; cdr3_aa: CATSRAGQGDLSGANVLTF; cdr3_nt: TGTGCCACCAGCAGAGCCGGACAGGGAGACCTCTCTGGGGCCAACGTCCTGACTTTC
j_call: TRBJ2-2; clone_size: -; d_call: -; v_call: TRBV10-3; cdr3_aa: CAISEGAGELFF; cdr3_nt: TGTGCCATCAGTGAGGGGGCCGGGGAGCTGTTTTTT
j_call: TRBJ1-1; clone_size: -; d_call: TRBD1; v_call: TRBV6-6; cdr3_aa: CASSGQGGNTEAFF; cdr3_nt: TGTGCCAGCAGCGGACAGGGAGGGAACACTGAAGCTTTCTTT
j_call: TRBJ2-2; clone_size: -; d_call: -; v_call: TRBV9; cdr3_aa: CASSVTQGNGELFF; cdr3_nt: TGTGCCAGCAGCGTAACACAGGGAAACGGGGAGCTGTTTTTT
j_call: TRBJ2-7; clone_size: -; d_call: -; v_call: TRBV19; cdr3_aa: CASSIANGGSYEQYF; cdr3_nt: TGTGCCAGTAGTATAGCCAACGGGGGTTCCTACGAGCAGTACTTC
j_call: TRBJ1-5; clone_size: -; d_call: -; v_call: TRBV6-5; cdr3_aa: CASSAEPYSNQPQHF; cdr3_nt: TGTGCCAGCAGCGCCGAGCCATATAGCAATCAGCCCCAGCATTTT
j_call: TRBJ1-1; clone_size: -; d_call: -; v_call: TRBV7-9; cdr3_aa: CASSPSGGGDTEAFF; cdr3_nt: TGTGCCAGCAGCCCTTCCGGGGGAGGGGACACTGAAGCTTTCTTT
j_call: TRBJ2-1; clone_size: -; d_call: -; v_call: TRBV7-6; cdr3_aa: CASTLGEGYEQFF; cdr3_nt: TGTGCCAGCACCTTGGGGGAAGGCTATGAGCAGTTCTTC
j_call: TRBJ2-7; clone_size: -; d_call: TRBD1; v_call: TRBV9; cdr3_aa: CASSPQADRAPYEQYF; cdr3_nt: TGTGCCAGCAGCCCCCAAGCGGACAGGGCCCCTTACGAGCAGTACTTC
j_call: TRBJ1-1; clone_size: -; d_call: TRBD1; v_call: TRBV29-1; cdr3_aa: CSVVGQANTEAFF; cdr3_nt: TGCAGCGTTGTGGGACAGGCAAACACTGAAGCTTTCTTT
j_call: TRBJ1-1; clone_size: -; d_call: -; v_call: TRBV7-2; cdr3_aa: CASSSPDSPYLMNTEAFF; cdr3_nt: TGTGCCAGCAGCTCCCCGGACAGCCCTTACCTCATGAACACTGAAGCTTTCTTT
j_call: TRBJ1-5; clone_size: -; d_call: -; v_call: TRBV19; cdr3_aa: CASSPPRGNQPQHF; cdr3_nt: TGTGCCAGTAGCCCCCCGAGGGGGAATCAGCCCCAGCATTTT
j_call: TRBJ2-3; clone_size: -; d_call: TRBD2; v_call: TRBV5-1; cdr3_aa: CASSLRSSGGLGTDTQYF; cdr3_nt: TGCGCCAGCAGCTTGAGGTCTAGCGGGGGGCTGGGCACAGATACGCAGTATTTT
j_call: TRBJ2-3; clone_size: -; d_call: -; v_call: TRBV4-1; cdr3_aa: CASSQDPGFSTDTQYF; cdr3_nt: TGCGCCAGCAGCCAAGATCCGGGATTTAGCACAGATACGCAGTATTTT
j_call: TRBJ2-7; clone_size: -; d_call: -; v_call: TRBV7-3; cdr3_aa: CASSLKGGGSYEQYF; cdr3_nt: TGTGCCAGCAGCCTAAAGGGTGGGGGCAGCTACGAGCAGTACTTC
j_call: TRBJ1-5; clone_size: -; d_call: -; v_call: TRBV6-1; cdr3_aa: CASSEQSGHGQPQHF; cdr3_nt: TGTGCCAGCAGTGAGCAATCGGGTCACGGCCAGCCCCAGCATTTT
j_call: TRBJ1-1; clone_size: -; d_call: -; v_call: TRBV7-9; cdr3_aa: CASSVKQVEAFF; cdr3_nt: TGTGCCAGCAGCGTTAAGCAGGTTGAAGCTTTCTTT
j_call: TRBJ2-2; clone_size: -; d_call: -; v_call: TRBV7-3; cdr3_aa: CASSLIANTGELFF; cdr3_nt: TGTGCCAGCAGCTTAATTGCGAACACCGGGGAGCTGTTTTTT
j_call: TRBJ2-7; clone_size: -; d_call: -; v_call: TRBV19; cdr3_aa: CASSIGGASYGQYF; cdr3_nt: TGTGCCAGTAGTATAGGCGGGGCGTCCTACGGGCAGTACTTC
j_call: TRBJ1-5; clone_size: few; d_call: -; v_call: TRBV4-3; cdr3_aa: CASSQDLGQPQHF; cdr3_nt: TGCGCCAGCAGCCAAGATCTAGGTCAGCCCCAGCATTTT
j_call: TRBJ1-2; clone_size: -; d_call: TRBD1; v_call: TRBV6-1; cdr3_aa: CASRRTGLSNYGYTF; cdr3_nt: TGTGCCAGCAGGAGGACAGGGCTTTCTAACTATGGCTACACCTTC
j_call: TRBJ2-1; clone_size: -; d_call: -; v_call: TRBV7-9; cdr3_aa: CASSLIRVSDNEQFF; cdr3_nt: TGTGCCAGCAGCTTAATCAGGGTTAGCGACAATGAGCAGTTCTTC
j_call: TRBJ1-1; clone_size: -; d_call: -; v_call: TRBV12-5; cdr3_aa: CASGPQRGVPNTEAFF; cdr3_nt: TGTGCTAGTGGTCCCCAGCGGGGGGTCCCGAACACTGAAGCTTTCTTT